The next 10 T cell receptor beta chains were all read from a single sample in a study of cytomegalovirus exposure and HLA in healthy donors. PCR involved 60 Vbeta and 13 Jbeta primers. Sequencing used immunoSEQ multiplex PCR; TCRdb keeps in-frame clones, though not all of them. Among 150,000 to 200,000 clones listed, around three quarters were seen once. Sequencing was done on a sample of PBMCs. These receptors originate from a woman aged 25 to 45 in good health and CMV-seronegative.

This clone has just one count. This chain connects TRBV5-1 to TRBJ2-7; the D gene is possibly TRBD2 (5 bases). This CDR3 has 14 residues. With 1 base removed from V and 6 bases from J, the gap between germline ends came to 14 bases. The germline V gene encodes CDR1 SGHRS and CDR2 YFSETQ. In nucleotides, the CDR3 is TGCGCCAGCAGCTTGTTGAGGGTTTCTGCCGAGCAGTACTTC. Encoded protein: CASSLLRVSAEQYF. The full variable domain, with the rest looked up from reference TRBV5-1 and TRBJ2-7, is KAGVTQTPRYLIKTRGQQVTLSCSPISGHRSVSWYQQTPGQGLQFLFEYFSETQRNKGNFPGRFSGRQFSNSRSEMNVSTLELGDSALYLCASSLLRVSAEQYFGPGTRLTVT.

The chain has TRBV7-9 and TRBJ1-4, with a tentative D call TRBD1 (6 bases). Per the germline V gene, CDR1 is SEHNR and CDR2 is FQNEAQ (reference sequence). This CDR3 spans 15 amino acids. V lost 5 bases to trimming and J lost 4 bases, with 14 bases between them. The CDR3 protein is CASSNRQASNEKLFF. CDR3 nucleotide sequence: TGTGCCAGCAGCAACCGACAGGCGAGTAATGAAAAACTGTTTTTT.

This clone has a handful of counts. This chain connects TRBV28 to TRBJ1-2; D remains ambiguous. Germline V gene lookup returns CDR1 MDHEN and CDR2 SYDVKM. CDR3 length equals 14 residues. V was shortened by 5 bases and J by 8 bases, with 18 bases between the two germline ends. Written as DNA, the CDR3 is TGTGCCAGCAGTCTAACGCACAGCGGTTCGGGCTACACCTTC. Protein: CASSLTHSGSGYTF.

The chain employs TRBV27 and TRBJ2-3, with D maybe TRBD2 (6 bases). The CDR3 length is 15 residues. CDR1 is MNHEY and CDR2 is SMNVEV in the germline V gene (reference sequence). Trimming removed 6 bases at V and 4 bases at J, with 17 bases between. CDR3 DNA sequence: TGTGCCAGCAGCGAAAATGGGACTCCCTCAGATACGCAGTATTTT. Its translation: CASSENGTPSDTQYF.

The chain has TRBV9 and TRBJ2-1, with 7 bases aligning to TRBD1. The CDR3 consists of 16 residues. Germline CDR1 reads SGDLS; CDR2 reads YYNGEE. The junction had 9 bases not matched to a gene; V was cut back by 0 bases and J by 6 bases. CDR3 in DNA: TGTGCCAGCAGCGTAGCCTTCATCGAGGGGGCCAATGAGCAGTTCTTC. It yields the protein CASSVAFIEGANEQFF. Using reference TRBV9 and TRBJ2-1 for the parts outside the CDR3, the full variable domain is DSGVTQTPKHLITATGQRVTLRCSPRSGDLSVYWYQQSLDQGLQFLIQYYNGEERAKGNILERFSAQQFPDLHSELNLSSLELGDSALYFCASSVAFIEGANEQFFGPGTRLTVL.

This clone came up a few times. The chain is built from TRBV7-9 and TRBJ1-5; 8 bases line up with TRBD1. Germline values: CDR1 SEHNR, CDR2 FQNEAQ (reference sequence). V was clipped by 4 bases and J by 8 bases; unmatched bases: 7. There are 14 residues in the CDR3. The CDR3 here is CASSSPDRVEPQHF. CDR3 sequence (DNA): TGTGCCAGCAGCTCCCCGGACAGGGTAGAGCCCCAGCATTTT.

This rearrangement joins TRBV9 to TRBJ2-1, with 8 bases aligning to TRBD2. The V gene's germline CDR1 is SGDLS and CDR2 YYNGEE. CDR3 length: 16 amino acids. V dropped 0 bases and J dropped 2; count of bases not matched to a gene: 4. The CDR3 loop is CASSVDPGLAYNEQFF. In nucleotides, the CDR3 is TGTGCCAGCAGCGTAGACCCGGGACTAGCCTACAATGAGCAGTTCTTC.

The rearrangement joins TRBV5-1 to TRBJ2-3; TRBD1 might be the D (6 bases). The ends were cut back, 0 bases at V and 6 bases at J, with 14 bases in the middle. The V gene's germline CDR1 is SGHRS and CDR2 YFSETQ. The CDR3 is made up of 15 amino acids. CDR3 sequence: CASSLGGQRWDTQYF. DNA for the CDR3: TGCGCCAGCAGCTTGGGAGGACAGAGGTGGGATACGCAGTATTTT.

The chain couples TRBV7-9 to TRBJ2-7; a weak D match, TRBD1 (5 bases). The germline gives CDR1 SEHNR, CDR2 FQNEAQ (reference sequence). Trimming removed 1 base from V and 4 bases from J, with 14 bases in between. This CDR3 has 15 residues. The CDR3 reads CASSLGGFWGYEQYF. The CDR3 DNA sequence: TGTGCCAGCAGCTTAGGGGGCTTTTGGGGATACGAGCAGTACTTC. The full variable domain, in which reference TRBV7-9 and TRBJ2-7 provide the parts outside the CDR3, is DTGVSQNPRHKITKRGQNVTFRCDPISEHNRLYWYRQTLGQGPEFLTYFQNEAQLEKSRLLSDRFSAERPKGSFSTLEIQRTEQGDSAMYLCASSLGGFWGYEQYFGPGTRLTVT.

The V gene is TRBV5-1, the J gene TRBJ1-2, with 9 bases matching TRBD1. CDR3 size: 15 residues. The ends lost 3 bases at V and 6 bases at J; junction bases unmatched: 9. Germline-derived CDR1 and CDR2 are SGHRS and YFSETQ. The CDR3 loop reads CASSSRDRDQDGYTF. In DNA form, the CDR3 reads TGCGCCAGCAGCTCCCGGGACAGGGATCAGGATGGCTACACCTTC.